Listed below are T cell receptor beta chains from one sample, sequenced in a study of blood T cell repertoires in COVID-19. Here immunoSEQ multiplex PCR was the method, and the copy in TCRdb shows in-frame clones only, minus some. The data hold a few hundred thousand clones, with approximately 86% observed a single time. The specimen was PBMCs or T cells enriched from blood (not recorded which). These receptors all come from a woman in her 40s with acute COVID-19. Both conserved end residues are part of each CDR3. A D gene is named only where the DNA matches it firmly. Clone size appears in some rows only: once, few, many, or a class for an expanded clone.

CDR3	DNA	size	D	J	V
CASSLHSLAEAFF	TGTGCCAGCAGCTTACACAGCCTCGCTGAAGCTTTCTTT	NA	NA	TRBJ1-1	TRBV7-9
CASSLKAGHNNEQFF	TGTGCCAGCAGTTTAAAAGCAGGTCACAACAATGAGCAGTTCTTC	NA	NA	TRBJ2-1	TRBV28
CASSFTGVHGGWEDTDTQYF	TGCGCCAGCAGCTTTACAGGGGTCCACGGAGGGTGGGAGGACACAGATACGCAGTATTTT	NA	NA	TRBJ2-3	TRBV5-1
CASSLARGGYTDTQYF	TGCGCCAGCAGCTTGGCCCGCGGGGGGTACACAGATACGCAGTATTTT	NA	TRBD2	TRBJ2-3	TRBV5-1
CASSSFGDEQYF	TGTGCCAGCAGCTCCTTTGGAGACGAGCAGTACTTC	NA	NA	TRBJ2-7	TRBV6-2/TRBV6-3
CASSPGLQRDHEQYF	TGTGCCAGCAGTCCAGGCCTCCAGCGGGACCACGAGCAGTACTTC	NA	TRBD2	TRBJ2-7	TRBV25-1
CASSPLGQVLNEQYF	TGTGCCAGCTCACCCCTCGGACAGGTGCTAAACGAGCAGTACTTC	few	TRBD1	TRBJ2-7	TRBV18
CASAQEGGSLNPQFF	TGTGCCAGCGCCCAAGAGGGCGGGAGCCTGAATCCCCAGTTCTTC	NA	TRBD2	TRBJ2-1	TRBV9
CASSSPGLGNRETQYF	TGTGCCAGCAGTTCACCGGGACTGGGAAACCGGGAGACCCAGTACTTC	NA	NA	TRBJ2-5	TRBV28
CASSPLLLAGVGGELFF	TGTGCCAGCAGCCCACTCCTTCTAGCGGGAGTTGGCGGGGAGCTGTTTTTT	few	TRBD2	TRBJ2-2	TRBV28
CASTRRAGNTGELFF	TGTGCCAGCACCCGGCGGGCAGGGAACACCGGGGAGCTGTTTTTT	NA	NA	TRBJ2-2	TRBV2
CASRADRVQPQHF	TGTGCCAGCAGAGCGGACAGGGTCCAGCCCCAGCATTTT	NA	TRBD1	TRBJ1-5	TRBV28
CASSVSAGEGNEQFF	TGTGCCAGCAGTGTTTCAGCGGGAGAAGGTAATGAGCAGTTCTTC	once	TRBD2	TRBJ2-1	TRBV6-4
CASSQALISTGELFF	TGCGCCAGCAGCCAAGCACTTATCTCCACCGGGGAGCTGTTTTTT	once	NA	TRBJ2-2	TRBV4-1
CASTGHLVSPLHF	TGTGCCAGCACGGGACACCTTGTTTCACCCCTCCACTTT	NA	NA	TRBJ1-6	TRBV6-5
CASSSPGLAGGTDTQYF	TGTGCCAGCAGCTCCCCCGGACTAGCGGGAGGTACAGATACGCAGTATTTT	once	TRBD2	TRBJ2-3	TRBV7-2
CASKAVNTEAFF	TGTGCCAGCAAGGCGGTGAACACTGAAGCTTTCTTT	NA	NA	TRBJ1-1	TRBV2
CASSVGIAGDRFF	TGTGCCAGCAGCGTAGGGATAGCGGGAGATCGATTCTTC	NA	TRBD2	TRBJ2-1	TRBV9
CASKGLVDYEQFF	TGTGCCAGTAAGGGACTGGTCGACTATGAGCAGTTCTTC	NA	NA	TRBJ2-1	TRBV19
CASSLAGADTQYF	TGTGCCAGCAGCTTAGCGGGAGCCGATACGCAGTATTTT	NA	NA	TRBJ2-3	TRBV7-9
CASSRDSNSPLHF	TGTGCCAGCAGCCGGGACAGTAATTCACCCCTCCACTTT	NA	TRBD1	TRBJ1-6	TRBV3-1/TRBV3-2
CASSWGLAGEYEQYF	TGTGCCAGTAGTTGGGGACTAGCGGGAGAATACGAGCAGTACTTC	NA	TRBD2	TRBJ2-7	TRBV19
CASSSSSYNEQFF	TGTGCCAGCAGCTCGAGCTCCTACAATGAGCAGTTCTTC	few	NA	TRBJ2-1	TRBV7-2
CASTQGGTGNSPLHF	TGTGCCAGCACCCAAGGAGGGACGGGTAATTCACCCCTCCACTTT	NA	NA	TRBJ1-6	TRBV28
CATSRVTGGNSPLHF	TGTGCCACCAGCAGAGTAACAGGGGGTAATTCACCCCTCCACTTT	NA	TRBD1	TRBJ1-6	TRBV15
CASSYYGTSASTDTQYF	TGCGCCAGCAGCTACTACGGGACTAGCGCGAGCACAGATACGCAGTATTTT	NA	TRBD2	TRBJ2-3	TRBV5-1
CASTQDRGSSNEKLFF	TGCGCCAGCACCCAGGACAGGGGCTCATCTAATGAAAAACTGTTTTTT	NA	TRBD1	TRBJ1-4	TRBV5-1
CASTWGTANTEAFF	TGTGCCAGCACCTGGGGGACAGCGAACACTGAAGCTTTCTTT	NA	TRBD1	TRBJ1-1	TRBV2
CASRYGVVNTEAFF	TGTGCCAGCCGATACGGGGTCGTGAACACTGAAGCTTTCTTT	NA	NA	TRBJ1-1	TRBV28
CASSFEWGQGIYEQYF	TGTGCCAGCAGCTTTGAATGGGGACAGGGTATATACGAGCAGTACTTC	NA	TRBD1	TRBJ2-7	TRBV11-2
CASSDDPPGTSGRATTKQYF	TGTGCCAGCAGTGATGACCCCCCCGGGACTAGCGGGAGGGCTACTACGAAGCAGTACTTC	NA	TRBD2	TRBJ2-7	TRBV6-1
CASSRDRADGRDGYTF	TGTGCCAGCAGCAGGGACAGGGCGGACGGTCGGGATGGCTACACCTTC	NA	TRBD1	TRBJ1-2	TRBV4-2
CASSTGLWGYEQYF	TGTGCCAGCAGCACGGGACTTTGGGGCTACGAGCAGTACTTC	NA	NA	TRBJ2-7	TRBV7-8
CASNPSRQVNQPQHF	TGTGCCAGCAATCCCTCCCGACAGGTCAATCAGCCCCAGCATTTT	NA	NA	TRBJ1-5	TRBV28
CSVVSGFTEAFF	TGCAGCGTTGTTTCGGGGTTCACTGAAGCTTTCTTT	NA	NA	TRBJ1-1	TRBV29-1
CASRSGTGGAGQPQHF	TGTGCCAGTCGATCCGGGACAGGGGGCGCGGGTCAGCCCCAGCATTTT	NA	TRBD1	TRBJ1-5	TRBV19
CASSLLAWADNEQFF	TGCGCCAGCAGCCTACTAGCGTGGGCCGACAATGAGCAGTTCTTC	once	TRBD2	TRBJ2-1	TRBV4-1